This T cell receptor (beta chain) was identified during a study of cytomegalovirus exposure and HLA in healthy donors. Healthy individuals who donated bone marrow served as the donors. Primers for the PCR totalled 60 Vbeta and 13 Jbeta. Assay: immunoSEQ multiplex PCR; the TCRdb copy retains only in-frame clones and omits some. The sample lists under 150,000 clones; about 78% were seen once. To note about this clone: Its matching antigen is unknown.

Trimming took 6 bases from V and 5 from J, leaving 13 bases between them. The germline gives CDR1 GTSNPN, CDR2 SVGIG (reference sequence). This CDR3 comprises 13 residues. General study findings and limits: The HLA-A and HLA-B alleles of most subjects were reportedly predicted accurately from TCR beta sequences. Cytomegalovirus status was reportedly diagnosed by the classifier with high sensitivity and specificity.

The sequence was collected from a human donor in good health. V and J are TRBV30 and TRBJ1-4; D ambiguous. Sequenced: PBMCs. The CDR3 DNA sequence: TGTGCCTGCCCCGATCAACGGAATGAAAAACTGTTTTTT. Encoded protein: CACPDQRNEKLFF.